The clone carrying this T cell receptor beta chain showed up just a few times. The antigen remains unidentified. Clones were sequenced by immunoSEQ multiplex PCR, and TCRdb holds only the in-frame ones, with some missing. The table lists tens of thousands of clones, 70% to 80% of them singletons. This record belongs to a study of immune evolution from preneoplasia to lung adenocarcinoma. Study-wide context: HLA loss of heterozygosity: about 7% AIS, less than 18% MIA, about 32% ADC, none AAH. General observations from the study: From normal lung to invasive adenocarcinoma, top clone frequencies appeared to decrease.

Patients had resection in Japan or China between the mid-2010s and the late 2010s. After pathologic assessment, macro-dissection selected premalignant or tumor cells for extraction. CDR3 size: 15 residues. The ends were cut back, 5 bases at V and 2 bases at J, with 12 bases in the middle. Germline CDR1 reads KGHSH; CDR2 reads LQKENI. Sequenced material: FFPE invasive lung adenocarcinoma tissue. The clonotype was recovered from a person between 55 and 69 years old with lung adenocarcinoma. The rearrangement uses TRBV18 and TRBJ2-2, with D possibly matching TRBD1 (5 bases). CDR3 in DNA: TGTGCCAGCTCATCGACAGACGGAAACACCGGGGAGCTGTTTTTT. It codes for CASSSTDGNTGELFF.